The 2 T cell receptor beta chains below all came from one sample that was sequenced in a study of blood T cell repertoires in COVID-19. The method was immunoSEQ multiplex PCR; TCRdb's version includes in-frame clones alone and lacks a portion of them. The table shows 200,000 or so clones, with roughly 80% occurring only once. Sequencing input: peripheral blood. Receptors originate from a woman in her seventies with acute or convalescent COVID-19.

This clone showed up just a few times. This chain joins TRBV29-1 and TRBJ2-3, with unresolved D. CDR3 length: 11 amino acids. V dropped 7 bases and J dropped 2 bases, with 7 bases sitting between them. In germline, CDR1 is SQVTM, CDR2 ANQGSEA. This CDR3 reads CSGSLTDTQYF. The CDR3 bases are TGCAGCGGATCACTCACAGATACGCAGTATTTT.

This clone appeared once. The rearrangement links TRBV19 to TRBJ2-1; TRBD2 matches at 9 bases. The CDR3 covers 18 residues. Germline V gene lookup returns CDR1 LNHDA and CDR2 SQIVND (reference sequence). The V segment lost 1 base and the J segment 4 bases; nucleotides outside the gene matches: 11. The CDR3 here is CASSIGPSAGGRYNEQFF. The CDR3 bases are TGTGCCAGTAGTATAGGTCCATCAGCGGGAGGAAGGTACAATGAGCAGTTCTTC.